The clone carrying this T cell receptor (beta chain) showed up just a few times. Germline V gene lookup returns CDR1 SGHTA and CDR2 FQGTGA. The CDR3 is 16 amino acids. The V gene end was trimmed by 5 bases and the J gene end by 8 bases; junction bases not matched to a gene: 8. This entry belongs to a study of patients and donors after allogeneic stem cell transplantation. TCRdb passed the RT-PCR reads through MiXCR, listing each CDR3 protein once. The data contain about 410,000 distinct CDR3 sequences, 16% of them seen just once; the ten biggest clones take up 7% to 7.5%. This receptor was taken from a human donor who was either an allogeneic HSCT recipient or a stem cell or donor lymphocyte infusion donor (not recorded which). It is not recorded whose cells these are; they may come from a transplant donor. The sample was blood, either unsorted or a sorted T cell fraction (not recorded which). V is TRBV7-3 and J is TRBJ2-1, with 14 bases aligning to TRBD2. The CDR3 loop reads CASSPLGTSGSDEQFF. The DNA of the CDR3 is TGTGCCAGCAGCCCCCTCGGGACTAGCGGGAGCGATGAGCAGTTCTTC.